This T cell receptor beta chain emerged from a study of T cells after yellow fever vaccination. One entry per CDR3 protein, called by TCRdb with MiXCR from the 5' RACE reads. Of about 550,000 distinct CDR3 sequences in the sample, 15% to 20% are singletons; the top ten hold approximately 14%. Per germline, CDR1 MNHEY and CDR2 SVGAGI. Trimming took 9 bases from V and 9 from J; bases not matched to a gene: 10. The CDR3 has 14 residues. The clonotype comes from a man aged 30-40 years who received the YFV17D yellow fever vaccine. The sample consisted of PBMCs, taken 15 days after the yellow fever booster vaccination. The genes are TRBV6-5 and TRBJ2-1; 11 positions agree with TRBD2. This CDR3 is CASRFSGRAGEQFF. In DNA form, the CDR3 reads TGTGCCAGTAGATTTAGCGGGAGGGCCGGTGAGCAGTTCTTC.